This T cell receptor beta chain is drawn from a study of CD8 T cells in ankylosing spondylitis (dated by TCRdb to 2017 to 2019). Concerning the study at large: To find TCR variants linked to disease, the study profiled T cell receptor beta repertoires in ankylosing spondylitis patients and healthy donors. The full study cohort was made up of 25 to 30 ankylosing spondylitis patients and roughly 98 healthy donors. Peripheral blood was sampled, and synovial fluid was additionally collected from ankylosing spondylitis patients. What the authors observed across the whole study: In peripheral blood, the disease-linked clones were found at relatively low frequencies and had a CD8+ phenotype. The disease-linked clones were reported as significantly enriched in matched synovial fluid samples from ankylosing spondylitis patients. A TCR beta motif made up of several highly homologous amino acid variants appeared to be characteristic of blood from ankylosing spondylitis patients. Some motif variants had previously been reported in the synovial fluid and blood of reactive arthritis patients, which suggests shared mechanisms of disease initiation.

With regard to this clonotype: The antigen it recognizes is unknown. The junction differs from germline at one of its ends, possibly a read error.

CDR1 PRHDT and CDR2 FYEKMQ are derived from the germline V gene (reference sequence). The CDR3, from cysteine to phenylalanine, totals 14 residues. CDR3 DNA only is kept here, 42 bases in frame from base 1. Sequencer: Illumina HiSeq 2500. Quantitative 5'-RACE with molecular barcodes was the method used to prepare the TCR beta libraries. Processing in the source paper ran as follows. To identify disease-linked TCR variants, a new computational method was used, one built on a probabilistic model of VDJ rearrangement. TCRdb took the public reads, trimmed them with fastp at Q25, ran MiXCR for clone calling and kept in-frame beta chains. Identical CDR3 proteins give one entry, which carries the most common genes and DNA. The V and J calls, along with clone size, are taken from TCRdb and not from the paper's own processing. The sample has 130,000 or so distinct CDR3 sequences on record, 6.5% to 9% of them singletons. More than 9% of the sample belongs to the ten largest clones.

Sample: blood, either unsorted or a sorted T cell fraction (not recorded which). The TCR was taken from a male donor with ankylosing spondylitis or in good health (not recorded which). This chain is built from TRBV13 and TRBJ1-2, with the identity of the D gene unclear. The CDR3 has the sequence CARSFGPVIYGYTF. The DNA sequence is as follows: TGTGCCAGGAGCTTCGGGCCAGTGATTTATGGCTACACCTTC.